Shown below are 10 T cell receptor beta chains from a single sample sequenced in a study of blood T cell repertoires in COVID-19. The assay was immunoSEQ multiplex PCR, and TCRdb's table has in-frame clones only and misses some. The sample holds around 86,000 clones, over 75% seen once. What was sequenced was peripheral blood. Receptors were obtained from a woman aged 80 or over with acute or convalescent COVID-19.

The V gene is TRBV5-6, the J gene TRBJ2-7; 7 bases line up with TRBD1. The junction had 7 bases not matched to a gene; V was cut back by 2 bases and J by 2 bases. The CDR3 runs 15 residues. Germline lookup yields CDR1 SGHDT and CDR2 YYEEEE. The CDR3 region is CASSFTWDSPYEQYF. The CDR3 coding sequence is TGTGCCAGCAGCTTTACCTGGGACAGCCCCTACGAGCAGTACTTC.

This chain uses TRBV19 with TRBJ2-5; 9 nucleotides agree with TRBD2. The germline V gene has CDR1 LNHDA and CDR2 SQIVND (reference sequence). Trimming at V came to 3 bases and at J to 0 bases, leaving 11 bases not matched to a gene. This CDR3 is built from 18 residues. The CDR3 DNA sequence: TGTGCCAGTAGTATTGGGTCTGGCGGGAGGGCCAACCAAGAGACCCAGTACTTC. Encoded protein: CASSIGSGGRANQETQYF.

This chain joins TRBV7-2 and TRBJ1-5; the D is unclear. Germline CDR1 is SGHTA and CDR2 is FQGNSA. This CDR3 is 15 amino acids long. Trimming removed 1 base at V and 0 bases at J, with 7 bases between. This CDR3 is CASSLGGNSNQPQHF. The CDR3 DNA reads TGTGCCAGCAGCTTAGGAGGGAATAGCAATCAGCCCCAGCATTTT.

The chain employs TRBV5-6 and TRBJ2-1, with a weak D call TRBD2 (7 bases). CDR1 SGHDT and CDR2 YYEEEE come from the germline V gene. Trimming shortened V by 4 bases and J by 3 bases, and 14 bases separated the two germline ends. This CDR3 is built from 15 residues. The CDR3 bases are TGTGCCAGCAGCCCAGGGGAGGGATTCTACAATGAGCAGTTCTTC. Residues: CASSPGEGFYNEQFF. The whole variable domain, filled in from reference TRBV5-6 and TRBJ2-1, reads DAGVTQSPTHLIKTRGQQVTLRCSPKSGHDTVSWYQQALGQGPQFIFQYYEEEERQRGNFPDRFSGHQFPNYSSELNVNALLLGDSALYLCASSPGEGFYNEQFFGPGTRLTVL.

This sequence joins TRBV6-5 and TRBJ1-1, with D uncertain. Germline values: CDR1 MNHEY, CDR2 SVGAGI. Trimming cost V 8 bases and J 6 bases, with 16 bases left between them. The CDR3 length is 13 residues. CDR3 loop: CASQKTTVPEAFF. The CDR3, as DNA: TGTGCCAGCCAGAAAACGACTGTCCCTGAAGCTTTCTTT.

The V and J genes are TRBV11-2 and TRBJ2-2; 9 bases map to TRBD2. CDR1 and CDR2 (germline): SGHAT, FQNNGV. The CDR3 has 18 residues. Trimming at V came to 5 bases and at J to 5 bases, leaving 15 bases not matched to a gene. CDR3 protein: CASSRQRVAGAGTGELFF. As DNA, the CDR3 is TGTGCCAGCAGCCGCCAGAGGGTAGCGGGAGCGGGAACCGGGGAGCTGTTTTTT.

The chain couples TRBV5-1 to TRBJ2-3; 11 bases are a match to TRBD1. Per germline, CDR1 SGHRS and CDR2 YFSETQ. The CDR3 spans 18 residues. After removal of 3 bases from V and 2 bases from J, the junction contained 11 bases not matched to a gene. The CDR3 is CASSWGQGGGRPTDTQYF. Written as DNA, the CDR3 is TGCGCCAGCAGCTGGGGACAGGGGGGCGGACGACCCACAGATACGCAGTATTTT.

The J gene is TRBJ2-6, the V gene TRBV5-1; possible D gene TRBD1, 6 bases. The CDR3 runs to 17 residues. CDR1 is SGHRS and CDR2 is YFSETQ in the germline V gene. The V and J ends lost 3 bases and 0 bases respectively, with 13 bases between them. The CDR3: CASSSGSGHSGANVLTF. The CDR3 bases are TGCGCCAGCAGCTCGGGGTCGGGACACTCTGGGGCCAACGTCCTGACTTTC.

The chain has TRBV2 and TRBJ1-1; 10 positions match TRBD1. Trimming took 5 bases from V and 6 from J; bases not matched to a gene: 9. There are 15 residues in the CDR3. CDR1 is SNHLY and CDR2 is FYNNEI in the germline V gene. The CDR3 DNA sequence: TGTGCCAGCAGTCGGCGGACAGGGGGAGGGTCTGAAGCTTTCTTT. It encodes CASSRRTGGGSEAFF.

The rearrangement links TRBV7-9 to TRBJ2-1; 13 nucleotides match TRBD2. Germline assignment: CDR1 SEHNR and CDR2 FQNEAQ (reference sequence). This CDR3 is 17 amino acids long. Trimming removed 4 bases from V and 5 bases from J; junction bases left unmatched: 8. The CDR3 DNA reads TGTGCCAGCAGCTCGCCGGTTGGGACTAGCGGGGACAATGAGCAGTTCTTC. Translating it yields CASSSPVGTSGDNEQFF.